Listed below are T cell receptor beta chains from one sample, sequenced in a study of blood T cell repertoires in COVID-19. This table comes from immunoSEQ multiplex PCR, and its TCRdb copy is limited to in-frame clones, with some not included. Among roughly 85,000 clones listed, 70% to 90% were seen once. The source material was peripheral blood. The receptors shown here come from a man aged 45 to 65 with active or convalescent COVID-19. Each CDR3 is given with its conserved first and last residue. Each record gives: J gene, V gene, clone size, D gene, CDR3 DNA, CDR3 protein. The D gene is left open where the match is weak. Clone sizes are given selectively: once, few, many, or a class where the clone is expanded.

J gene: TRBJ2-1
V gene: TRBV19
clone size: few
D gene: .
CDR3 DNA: TGTGCCAGTGGGGCCCCCAGGGGCAATGAGCAGTTCTTC
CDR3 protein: CASGAPRGNEQFF

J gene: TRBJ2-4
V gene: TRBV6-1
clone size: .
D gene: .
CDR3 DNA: TGTGCCAGCAGTGAAGAAACGTACACCCAAAACATTCAGTACTTC
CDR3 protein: CASSEETYTQNIQYF

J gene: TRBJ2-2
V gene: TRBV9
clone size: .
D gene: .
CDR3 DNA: TGTGCCAGCAGCACCCCCGCAGGGATCGGGGAGCTGTTTTTT
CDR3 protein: CASSTPAGIGELFF

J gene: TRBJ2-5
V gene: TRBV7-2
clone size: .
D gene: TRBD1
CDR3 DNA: TGTGCCAGCAGCCCCCGGACAGGGGGACAAGAGACCCAGTACTTC
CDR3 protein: CASSPRTGGQETQYF

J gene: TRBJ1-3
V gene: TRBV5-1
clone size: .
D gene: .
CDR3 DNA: TGCGCCAGCAGCTTGGACGGAGGCTCTGGAAACACCATATATTTT
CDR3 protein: CASSLDGGSGNTIYF

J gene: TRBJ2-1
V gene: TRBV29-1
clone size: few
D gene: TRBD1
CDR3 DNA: TGCAGCGTCAAGTCCCCGGGACAGCCTCCTCACAATGAGCAGTTCTTC
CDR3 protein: CSVKSPGQPPHNEQFF

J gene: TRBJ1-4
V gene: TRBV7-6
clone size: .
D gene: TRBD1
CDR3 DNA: TGTGCCAGCAGCCCCCGGACAGGGGCCTCAACTAATGAAAAACTGTTTTTT
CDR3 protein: CASSPRTGASTNEKLFF

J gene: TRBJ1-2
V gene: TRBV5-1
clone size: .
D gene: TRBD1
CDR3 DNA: TGCGCCAGCAGCTTTCTTGGACAGGGGTATTATGGCTACACCTTC
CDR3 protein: CASSFLGQGYYGYTF

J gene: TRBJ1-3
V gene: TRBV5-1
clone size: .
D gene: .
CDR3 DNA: TGCGCCAGCAGCATCGATGGTGCGGGCGGAAACACCATATATTTT
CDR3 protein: CASSIDGAGGNTIYF

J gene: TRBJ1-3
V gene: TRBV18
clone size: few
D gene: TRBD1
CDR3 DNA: TGTGCCAGCTCACAGACCGGGACAGGGGATGGAAACACCATATATTTT
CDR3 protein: CASSQTGTGDGNTIYF

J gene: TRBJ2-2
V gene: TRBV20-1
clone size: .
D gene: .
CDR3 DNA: TGCAGTGCTGTATTCACCGGGGAGCTGTTTTTT
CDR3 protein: CSAVFTGELFF

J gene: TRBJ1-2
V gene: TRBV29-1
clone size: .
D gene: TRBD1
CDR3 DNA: TGCAGCGTTGATCCGAGACAGGGGTATGGCTACACCTTC
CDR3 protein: CSVDPRQGYGYTF

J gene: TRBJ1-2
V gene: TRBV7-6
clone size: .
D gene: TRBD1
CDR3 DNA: TGTGCCAGCAGCTTAGGGAATCCCGGACAGGGGGCTTATGGCTACACCTTC
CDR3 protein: CASSLGNPGQGAYGYTF

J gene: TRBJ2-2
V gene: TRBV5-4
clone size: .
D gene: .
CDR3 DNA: TGTGCCATCCGTCGTGGGGCTGCGGACACCGGGGAGCTGTTTTTT
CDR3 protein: CAIRRGAADTGELFF

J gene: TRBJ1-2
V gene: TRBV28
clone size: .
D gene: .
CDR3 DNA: TGTGCCAGCAGCCCCCTTCCAGAAGATGGCTACACCTTC
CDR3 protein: CASSPLPEDGYTF

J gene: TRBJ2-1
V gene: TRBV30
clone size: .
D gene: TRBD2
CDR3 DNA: TGTGCCTGGAGTGTGGGACTAGGTGACAATGAGCAGTTCTTC
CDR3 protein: CAWSVGLGDNEQFF

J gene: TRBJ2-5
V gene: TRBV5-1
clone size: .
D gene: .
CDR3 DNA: TGCGCCAGCAGCTCCCGGGACAAAGAGACCCAGTACTTC
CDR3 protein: CASSSRDKETQYF

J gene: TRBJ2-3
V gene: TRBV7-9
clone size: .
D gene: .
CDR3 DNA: TGTGCCAGCAGCGCCTGGGCGACAGATACGCAGTATTTT
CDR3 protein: CASSAWATDTQYF

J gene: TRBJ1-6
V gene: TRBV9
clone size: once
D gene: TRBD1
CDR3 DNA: TGTGCCAGCAGCGTAGAGGAGGGGACAGGGTTACCCCTCCACTTT
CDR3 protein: CASSVEEGTGLPLHF

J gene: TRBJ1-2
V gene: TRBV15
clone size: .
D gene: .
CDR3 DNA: TGTGCCACCAGCTTCGCACAAGCTAACTATGGCTACACCTTC
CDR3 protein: CATSFAQANYGYTF

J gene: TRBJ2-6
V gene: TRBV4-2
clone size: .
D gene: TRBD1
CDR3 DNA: TGTGCCAGCAGCCAAGTGCAGGGGGCTGGGGCCAACGTCCTGACTTTC
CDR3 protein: CASSQVQGAGANVLTF

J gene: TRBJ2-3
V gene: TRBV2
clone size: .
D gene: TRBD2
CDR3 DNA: TGTGCCAGCAGTGCGCTAGCGGGGGCCGTCACAGATACGCAGTATTTT
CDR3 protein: CASSALAGAVTDTQYF

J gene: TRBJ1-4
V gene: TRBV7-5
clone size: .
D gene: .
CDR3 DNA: .
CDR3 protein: CARSLWRRVYFCEKLFF

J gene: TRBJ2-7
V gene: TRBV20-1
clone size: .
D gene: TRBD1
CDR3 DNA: TGCAGTGCTAGTACAGGGGGATCCGAGCAGTACTTC
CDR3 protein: CSASTGGSEQYF

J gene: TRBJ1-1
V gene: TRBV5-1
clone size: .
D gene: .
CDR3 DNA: TGCGCCAGCAGCTTTCGGGCGGGGAACACTGAAGCTTTCTTT
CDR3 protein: CASSFRAGNTEAFF

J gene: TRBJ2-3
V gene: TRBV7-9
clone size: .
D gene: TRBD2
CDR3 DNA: TGTGCCAGCAGCATCACTAGCGGGAGTCGAACGCAGTATTTT
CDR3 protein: CASSITSGSRTQYF

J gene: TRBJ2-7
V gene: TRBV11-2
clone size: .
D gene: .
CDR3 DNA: TGTGCCAGCAGCTTGTCTGATACAGGCCTCTACGAGCAGTACTTC
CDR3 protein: CASSLSDTGLYEQYF

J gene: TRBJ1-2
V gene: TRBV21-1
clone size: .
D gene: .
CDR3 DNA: TGTGCCAGCAGCAGGGGCAGGGAGGAAGCGGGCTACACCTTC
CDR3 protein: CASSRGREEAGYTF

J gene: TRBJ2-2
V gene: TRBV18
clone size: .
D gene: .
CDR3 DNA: TGTGCCAGCTCACCAGAGCAGGCCGCGAACACCGGGGAGCTGTTTTTT
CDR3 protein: CASSPEQAANTGELFF

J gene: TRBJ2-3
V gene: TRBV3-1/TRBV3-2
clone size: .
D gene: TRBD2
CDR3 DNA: TGTGCCAGCAGCCAAGGAGCGGGAGGGTTGGATACGCAGTATTTT
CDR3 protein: CASSQGAGGLDTQYF

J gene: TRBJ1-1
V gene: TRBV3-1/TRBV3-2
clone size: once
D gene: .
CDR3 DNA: TGTGCCAGCAGCCAAAGGGGTATTATGTCCTCCGAAGCTTTCTTT
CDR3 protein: CASSQRGIMSSEAFF

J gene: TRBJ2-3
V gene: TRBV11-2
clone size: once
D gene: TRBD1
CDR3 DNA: TGTGCCAGCAGCTCAACCCGACGGACAGGGGGCCCCACAGATACGCAGTATTTT
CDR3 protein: CASSSTRRTGGPTDTQYF

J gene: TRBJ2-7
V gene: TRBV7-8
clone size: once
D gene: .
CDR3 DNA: TGTGCCAGCAGCTTAAAAGCAGGGGATGCCTACGAGCAGTACTTC
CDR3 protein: CASSLKAGDAYEQYF

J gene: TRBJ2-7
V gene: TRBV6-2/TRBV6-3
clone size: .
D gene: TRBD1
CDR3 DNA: TGTGCCAGCAGTTTACTCGGGACAGGGAAAACCTACGAGCAGTACTTC
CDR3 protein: CASSLLGTGKTYEQYF

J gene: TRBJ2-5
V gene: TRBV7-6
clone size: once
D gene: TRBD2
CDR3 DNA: TGTGCCAGCAGCACCCAAAGCGGGAGGGCCAGGGAGACCCAGTACTTC
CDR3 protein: CASSTQSGRARETQYF

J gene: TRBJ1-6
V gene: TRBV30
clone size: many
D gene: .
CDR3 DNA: TGTGCCTGGAGTGTGAACAGAAATAATTCACCCCTCCACTTT
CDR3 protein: CAWSVNRNNSPLHF

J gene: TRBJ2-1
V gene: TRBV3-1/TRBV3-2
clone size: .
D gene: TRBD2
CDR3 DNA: TGTGCCAGCAGCGCCTCGAGGGGACTAGCGGGAGGGCCTGGCAATGAGCAGTTCTTC
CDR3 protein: CASSASRGLAGGPGNEQFF

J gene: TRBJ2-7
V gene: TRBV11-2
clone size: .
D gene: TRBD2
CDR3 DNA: TGTGCCAGCAGCTTAGCTAGCGGGGGACCCAATGAGCAGTACTTC
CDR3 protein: CASSLASGGPNEQYF

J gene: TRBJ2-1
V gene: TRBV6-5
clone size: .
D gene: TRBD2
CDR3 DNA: TGTGCCAGCAGTTCGGGCGGTAGCGGGACGACGCAGTTCTTC
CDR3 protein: CASSSGGSGTTQFF

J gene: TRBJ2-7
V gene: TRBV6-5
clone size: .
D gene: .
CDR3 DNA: TGTGCCAGCAGTTACAGGGGCAGGTTGATCTACGAGCAGTACTTC
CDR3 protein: CASSYRGRLIYEQYF

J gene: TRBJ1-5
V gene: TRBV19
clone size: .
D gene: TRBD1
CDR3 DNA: TGTGCCAGTAGTATAGACAGGGGGTCAACTCAGCCCCAGCATTTT
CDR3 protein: CASSIDRGSTQPQHF

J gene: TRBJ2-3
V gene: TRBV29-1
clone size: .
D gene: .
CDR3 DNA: TGCAGCGTTGGGAATTCAGGGGCCAGCACAGATACGCAGTATTTT
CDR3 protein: CSVGNSGASTDTQYF

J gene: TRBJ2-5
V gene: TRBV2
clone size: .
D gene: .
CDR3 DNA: TGTGCCAGCAGTGCACTCCGGGTCCAAGAGACCCAGTACTTC
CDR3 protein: CASSALRVQETQYF

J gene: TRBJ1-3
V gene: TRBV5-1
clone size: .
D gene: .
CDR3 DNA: TGCGCCAGCAGCTGGGCCGGTTTACTCTCTGGAAACACCATATATTTT
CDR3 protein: CASSWAGLLSGNTIYF

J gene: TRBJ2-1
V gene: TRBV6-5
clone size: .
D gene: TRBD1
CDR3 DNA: TGTGCCAGCACCCAGCCAGGGGGTCCTCAGTTCTTC
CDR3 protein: CASTQPGGPQFF

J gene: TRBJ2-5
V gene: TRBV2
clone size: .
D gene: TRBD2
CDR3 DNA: TGTGCCAGCAGTGAGAGCGGGACGTACGGGACCCAGTACTTC
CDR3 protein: CASSESGTYGTQYF

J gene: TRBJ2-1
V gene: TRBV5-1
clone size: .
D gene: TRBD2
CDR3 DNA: TGCGCCAGCAGCGGAACTAGCGGGGGGGACTCCAATGAGCAGTTCTTC
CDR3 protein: CASSGTSGGDSNEQFF